This TCR beta chain was found in a study of response to subunit inactivated influenza vaccine. Each CDR3 protein is one row after TCRdb ran MiXCR on the RT-PCR reads. The repertoire consists of 500,000 to 600,000 distinct CDR3 sequences, with about 11% occurring once and the leading ten covering roughly 11%. This clonotype was counted many times. The ends were cut back, 3 bases at V and 12 bases at J, with 15 bases in the middle. This CDR3 contains 13 residues. Germline V gene data show CDR1 as SGHRS and CDR2 as YFSETQ. Another study also made use of these data, one on T cells expressing NK-cell markers. That investigation notes: 5'RACE template switching built TCR beta cDNA with unique molecular identifiers. All TCR beta repertoires analysed originated from sorted CD3+CD56+NKG2C+, CD3+CD56+NKG2C- and CD3+CD56-NKG2C+ T cells. Eight donors were sequenced, of whom seven were HCMV-seropositive, while the remaining one was HCMV-seronegative. Dominant NKG2C+ clonotypes accounted for 1.0-7.0% of CD8+ T cells in six donors. In several donors, dominant clonotypes made up 28.3-60.1% of CD3+CD56-NKG2C+ cells.

This chain links TRBV5-1 with TRBJ1-4, with D perhaps TRBD1 (6 bases). The TCR was taken from a man aged 50-59 years who received an inactivated influenza vaccine. This sample comprised PBMCs from blood, obtained on the day of vaccination. CDR3 coding DNA: TGCGCCAGCAGCTCAACCCGACAGGATCAACTGTTTTTT. Encoded protein: CASSSTRQDQLFF.